The entry below gives a single T cell receptor (beta chain) sequence along with its context. Its antigen is still unknown. Trimming pared 1 base from V and 10 bases from J, leaving 16 bases between. The CDR3 is 14 residues long. Germline V gene lookup returns CDR1 SGHTA and CDR2 FQGNSA. Sequencing templates came from extracted RNA that was reverse transcribed into cDNA. Repertoires were generated with immunoSEQ multiplex PCR, while TCRdb's copy carries only in-frame clones and drops some. The sample includes fewer than 200,000 clones, just under 60% of them seen just once. The data derive from a study of CD8+ T cells in alopecia areata. Study-level information: Treated patients were dosed with oral tofacitinib, taking 5 to 10 mg twice daily. Patients remained on tofacitinib for 6 to 18 months and then went 6 months without it.

Study-level points and caveats: The study also sequences resident alphabeta T cells of normal skin in scalp samples. Researchers report lesional scalp, most notably alopecia totalis/universalis, outstripped normal scalp in clonality.

The V and J genes are TRBV7-2 and TRBJ2-5, with D possibly TRBD2 on 5 matching bases. The TCR sequence derives from a human donor with alopecia areata. The source material was CD4+ T cells sorted from blood, sampled at week 0. The DNA of the CDR3 is TGTGCCAGCAGCTTAGATTCCGGACTGTGGGGCCAGTACTTC. Its protein product is CASSLDSGLWGQYF.